The 16 T cell receptor beta chains listed next were all sequenced from one sample in a study of T cells after yellow fever vaccination. In TCRdb, the 5' RACE reads were re-called with MiXCR into one record per CDR3 protein. There are more than 450,000 distinct CDR3 sequences in the sample; 21% occur only once, and 15% to 20% lies in the top ten. The specimen comprised PBMCs, sampled less than 25 days after the first yellow fever vaccination. The receptors stem from a man aged 18 to 29 who received the YFV17D yellow fever vaccine.

The chain carries TRBV12-3 or TRBV12-4 and TRBJ2-1; D may be TRBD1 or TRBD2 (6 bases each). The CDR3 extends over 14 amino acids. Trimming took off 5 bases at V and 4 bases at J, with 12 bases between the two ends. Written as DNA, the CDR3 is TGTGCCAGCAGTCGTGGGGGGCGGTACAATGAGCAGTTCTTC. This translates into CASSRGGRYNEQFF.

The rearrangement links TRBV9 to TRBJ2-3, with a tentative D call TRBD2 (6 bases). Trimming cost V 4 bases and J 2 bases, with 11 bases left between them. The CDR3 has 14 residues. The germline gives CDR1 SGDLS, CDR2 YYNGEE. CDR3 bases: TGTGCCAGCAGCTGGGCGGGGATCACAGATACGCAGTATTTT. The encoded protein is CASSWAGITDTQYF.

The rearrangement links TRBV6-1 to TRBJ1-1; 10 positions agree with TRBD1. The ends lost 2 bases at V and 5 bases at J; junction bases unmatched: 14. The germline V gene encodes CDR1 MNHNS and CDR2 SASEGT. The CDR3 is made up of 18 amino acids. Written as DNA, the CDR3 is TGTGCCAGCAGTGAACGTCCGTGGGACAGGGGATGGAGTACTGAAGCTTTCTTT. Residues: CASSERPWDRGWSTEAFF.

In its sample, this clonotype was seen a few times. This CDR3 reads CASSRSGTGGGVLGAFF. CDR3 nucleotide sequence: TGTGCCAGCAGCCGTTCCGGGACAGGGGGTGGAGTATTAGGAGCTTTCTTT. The rearrangement uses TRBV6-5 and TRBJ1-1, with 11 bases matching TRBD1. Looked up from germline, CDR1 is MNHEY and CDR2 is SVGAGI. Trimming took 6 bases from V and 10 from J; bases not matched to a gene: 19. The CDR3 is 17 residues long.

This clonotype was picked up many times. The chain couples TRBV6-2 or TRBV6-3 to TRBJ1-1; D is undetermined. V lost 5 bases to trimming and J lost 0 bases, with 7 bases between them. The CDR3 covers 13 residues. Germline loops: CDR1 MNHEY, CDR2 SVGEGT. The CDR3: CASSPYLNTEAFF. In nucleotides, the CDR3 is TGTGCCAGCAGTCCGTATTTGAACACTGAAGCTTTCTTT.

The table lists this clonotype with a few counts. V is TRBV10-3 and J is TRBJ2-7; D unresolved. The CDR3 is 13 amino acids. CDR1 is ENHRY and CDR2 is SYGVKD in the germline V gene. Trimming removed 2 bases from V and 5 bases from J, with 10 bases in between. This chain's CDR3 is CAISEGLWDEQYF. The DNA of the CDR3 is TGTGCCATCAGTGAGGGGCTCTGGGACGAGCAGTACTTC.

The gene calls are TRBV18 and TRBJ2-7, with 9 nucleotides matching TRBD1. The V gene end was trimmed by 5 bases and the J gene end by 0 bases; junction bases not matched to a gene: 5. The CDR3 sequence is 15 residues long. Germline V CDR1 and CDR2: KGHSH, LQKENI. The CDR3 here is CASSRDRARSYEQYV. The CDR3 DNA follows: TGTGCCAGCTCAAGGGACAGGGCCCGCTCCTACGAGCAGTACGTC.

This clonotype was found many times. The rearrangement uses TRBV5-1 and TRBJ1-1; D gene ambiguous. Between the trimmed V and J ends, which lost 0 bases and 0 bases, there was a span of 6 bases. Germline assignment: CDR1 SGHRS and CDR2 YFSETQ. CDR3 length: 14 residues. DNA for the CDR3: TGCGCCAGCAGCTTGGGCAGCATGAACACTGAAGCTTTCTTT. Translated, it gives CASSLGSMNTEAFF.

The rearrangement joins TRBV9 to TRBJ2-3, with 7 bases fitting TRBD2. Germline values: CDR1 SGDLS, CDR2 YYNGEE. With 0 bases clipped from V and 2 bases from J, the junction kept 3 bases outside the gene matches. This CDR3 comprises 15 residues. DNA of the CDR3: TGTGCCAGCAGCGTAGAACTAGCGCACACAGATACGCAGTATTTT. Protein: CASSVELAHTDTQYF.

This clonotype was seen more than once but under ten times. The chain carries TRBV7-2 and TRBJ1-1; D unresolved. Trimming removed 4 bases at V and 1 base at J, with 10 bases between. The CDR3 sequence is 14 residues long. CDR1 is SGHTA, CDR2 FQGNSA, per germline. In DNA, the CDR3 is TGTGCCAGCAGCTCCCCGGACTGGAACACTGAAGCTTTCTTT. Translating it yields CASSSPDWNTEAFF.

This clonotype was detected ten times or more. This chain joins TRBV7-3 and TRBJ2-1; 8 bases are shared with TRBD2. Germline V lookup: CDR1 SGHTA, CDR2 FQGTGA. The junction had 3 bases not matched to a gene; V was cut back by 5 bases and J by 0 bases. This CDR3 is built from 15 residues. The CDR3 protein is CASSRGGSSYNEQFF. The CDR3 nucleotides read TGTGCCAGCAGCCGGGGGGGAAGCTCCTACAATGAGCAGTTCTTC.

The chain links TRBV10-1 to TRBJ2-2; weak D call: TRBD2 (6 bases). The germline V gene has CDR1 WNHNN and CDR2 SYGVQD (reference sequence). Trimming shortened V by 7 bases and J by 0 bases, and 18 bases separated the two germline ends. This CDR3 has 17 amino acids. CDR3 loop: CASKAPMDYPNTGELFF. In DNA, the CDR3 is TGCGCCAGCAAGGCCCCAATGGACTATCCGAACACCGGGGAGCTGTTTTTT.

V is TRBV29-1 and J is TRBJ1-2; D call uncertain. Germline CDR1 and CDR2: SQVTM and ANQGSEA. The CDR3 has 13 residues. With 7 bases removed from V and 8 bases from J, the gap between germline ends came to 20 bases. The CDR3 DNA sequence: TGCAGCGCCAAACGGTCGGCGGCGTCGGGCTACACCTTC. Encoded protein: CSAKRSAASGYTF.

The chain recombines TRBV12-3 or TRBV12-4 with TRBJ2-1, with 8 bases lining up with TRBD2. Trimming removed 7 bases from V and 3 bases from J; junction bases left unmatched: 8. The CDR3 extends over 15 amino acids. The CDR3 region has the DNA TGTGCCAGCAAAAAAAGCGGGGGTATCTACAATGAGCAGTTCTTC. It encodes CASKKSGGIYNEQFF.

The chain joins TRBV18 to TRBJ2-5; a weak D match, TRBD1 (5 bases). Germline V gives CDR1 KGHSH, CDR2 LQKENI. V was clipped by 0 bases and J by 0 bases, with 14 bases between them. The CDR3 is 17 residues long. The CDR3 sequence is CASSPPTGQEYQETQYF. As DNA, the CDR3 is TGTGCCAGCTCACCACCCACCGGACAAGAGTACCAAGAGACCCAGTACTTC. The full variable domain, rest sourced from reference TRBV18 and TRBJ2-5, is NAGVMQNPRHLVRRRGQEARLRCSPMKGHSHVYWYRQLPEEGLKFMVYLQKENIIDESGMPKERFSAEFPKEGPSILRIQQVVRGDSAAYFCASSPPTGQEYQETQYFGPGTRLLVL.

This clonotype has just a few counts. The gene calls are TRBV5-1 and TRBJ2-4; TRBD1 might be the D (6 bases). The germline V gene encodes CDR1 SGHRS and CDR2 YFSETQ. CDR3 length equals 15 residues. V was shortened by 4 bases and J by 5 bases, with 16 bases between the two germline ends. CDR3 sequence (DNA): TGCGCCAGCAGCGCGGAACAGGGTGTGCAAAACATTCAGTACTTC. Its protein product is CASSAEQGVQNIQYF.